The sequence of this T cell receptor (beta chain) was determined in a study of cytomegalovirus exposure and HLA in healthy donors listed by TCRdb under 2017. With respect to the entire study: An earlier analysis of roughly 570 of the donors reported about 300 Gb of sequence data and around 110 million unique TCR beta sequences obtained from some 170 million T cells. A separate validation cohort of about 110 different subjects was used in addition to the approximately 670-subject first cohort. Among the roughly 400 genotyped donors, around 79% belonged to the genetic ancestry cluster associated with self-reported Caucasian donors. Every repertoire in the discovery cohort had been generated on one and the same sequencing platform. An early release covering 550 to 700 HLA-typed donors comprised around 300 gigabases of sequencing data and roughly 85 million unique TCR sequences. To predict cytomegalovirus infection status, the study brought together high-throughput TCR immunosequencing, statistical association of individual TCRs with disease status, and machine learning. Rather than drawing on any new phenotypic data, the later analysis identified candidate immune exposures from TCR beta sequences and the way those sequences occurred across donors. In a later analysis, previously published TCR beta repertoires from hundreds of donors were re-analyzed and high-resolution HLA genotyping was added so that TCR occurrence patterns could be studied. Class I and class II HLA loci were covered by the typing at four-digit resolution. The number of typed donors differed by locus: 629-630 for A, B, C, DRB1 and DQB1; 500 to 550 for DQA1; around 610 for DPA1; and roughly 490 for DPB1. A later genetic analysis took genome-wide SNP genotypes for about 65% of the 666 donors and used that subset as a discovery cohort. The study used immunosequencing to profile the T cell repertoires of about 670 subjects and linked those repertoires to cytomegalovirus serostatus. The aim of the study was to test whether cataloging public T cell receptors could identify signatures of past pathogen exposure. An earlier analysis of 587 of the donors used high-throughput TCR beta sequencing to judge whether each TCR beta V gene segment behaved as functional or pseudogenic. On average, around 200,000 unique TCR beta nucleotide sequences were sequenced per donor among fewer than 500 genotyped donors of the cohort, with roughly 18% of those sequences being non-productive. Donor age, sex, ethnicity and CMV serostatus were compiled together with the repertoire data. Because of strong linkage in the cohort, a handful of DR-DQ haplotypes were treated as single units for association and clustering. General conclusions and limits of the study: Cytomegalovirus status was reported to be diagnosed by the classifier with high specificity and sensitivity in both the original and validation cohorts. Over 15 rarely observed V segments, including chromosome 9 orphons, were excluded from the earlier analysis of just under 600 of the donors because counts were too low. In the study, about 150 TCR beta chains were listed as associated with cytomegalovirus. The only immune exposure information available for the cohort was CMV serostatus. In a later genetic analysis, fewer N-insertions in productive TCRs were reported among donors in an Asian-associated ancestry cluster than the approximately 710-donor mean. A later analysis found that most CMV-associated TCR beta chains appeared HLA-restricted, with HLA associations seemingly driven largely by CMV exposure. Most TCR sequences were seen in very few donors, while some public TCRs were found in many individuals. V-gene and J-gene trimming of TCR beta chains was associated with a missense DCLRE1C variant in a later genetic analysis, and the association was replicated in an independent cohort. In a later analysis, HLA-associated TCR beta chains were found to be more clonally expanded and to have lower generation probabilities than equally common non-associated chains. Presence/absence analyses assumed roughly uniform sequencing depth across donors, an assumption that may not hold. HLA typing was unavailable for some donors at each locus, so association tests used only the typed subset. In a later analysis, the rate of TCR association differed among HLA loci, with DRB1 alleles having the most associated TCRs and HLA-C alleles having the fewest. Some IMGT-functional V segments, including TRBV6-2 and TRBV6-3, could not be told apart with the 87-base-pair reads, so those segments were excluded. Only TCR beta chains were sequenced in this cohort, and the absence of alpha or paired-chain data limited detectable features. In a later analysis, about 17,000 TCR beta sequences were associated with specific HLA alleles at a false discovery rate of 0.05. The authors suggested that the approach could potentially be generalized to other disease states and immunological phenotypes. When HLA alleles, especially DR and DQ, strongly co-occurred, TCR associations were difficult to assign to individual alleles. According to a later analysis, parvovirus B19, influenza, CMV and Epstein-Barr virus appeared linked to several top co-occurrence clusters. The sequencing pipeline was judged likely to have produced a cluster of highly shared sequence variants as a technical artifact. Correlated functional status among segregating V segments might be attributable to linkage disequilibrium, but an unknown experimental factor could not be ruled out. In an earlier analysis of approximately 600 of the donors, most TCR beta V segments were observed in productive rearrangements about 87% or about 30% of the time, broadly matching IMGT annotations. A further reported finding was that TCR beta sequences accurately predicted the HLA-A and HLA-B alleles for most subjects in the first cohort. In vitro tests confirmed that a few of the cytomegalovirus-associated TCR beta chains recognize cytomegalovirus antigens.

Libraries were built with the immunoSEQ multiplex PCR assay. A mixture of 60 forward primers for TCR Vbeta segments and 13 reverse primers for TCR Jbeta segments was used in the multiplex PCR. Amplification of the CDR3 region of rearranged TCR beta genes was performed with a multiplex PCR assay on genomic DNA. Amplified TCR beta libraries were sequenced as 87-base-pair reads on the Illumina HiSeq System. The authors' analysis ran thus. Across the 700 or so repertoires, a later analysis counted 78 million or so unique TCR beta chains, roughly 11 million of which were shared by at least two donors. To remove PCR and sequencing errors, raw reads were error-corrected and collapsed into unique sequences using a nearest-neighbor algorithm that merged closely related sequences. Alignment of CDR3 sequences to IMGT reference sequences was used to assign V, D and J gene segments. Each retained sequence needed at least a six-nucleotide match to both a V gene segment and a J gene segment. Rearrangements were called productive when the CDR3 lacked stop codons and stayed in frame with V and J; all others were non-productive. CDR3 was defined by IMGT convention, running from the second conserved V-encoded cysteine to the conserved J-encoded phenylalanine. In an earlier analysis of around 640 of the donors, sequences lacking an unambiguous match to a single V gene segment were excluded. In an earlier analysis of approximately 550 of the donors, V segments were called functional above 56.7% productive rearrangements and were called segregating when the between-donor standard deviation exceeded 5%. A statistical classification framework was developed to diagnose cytomegalovirus status using the catalog of TCR beta chain sequences. In a later analysis, V and J genes were assigned by comparing TCR nucleotide sequences against IMGT/GENE-DB human TR gene sequences. Using the TCRdist pipeline, a later analysis assigned CDR3 sequences along with most-parsimonious VDJ recombination scenarios. In a later analysis, each TCR beta chain was defined by its CDR3 amino acid sequence together with its V-gene family, and reads lacking a unique V-gene family were excluded. To address suspected cross-contamination and a sequencing artifact, a later analysis removed roughly 580 highly shared, low-generation-probability nucleotide sequences. A later analysis calculated a clonal expansion index for each public chain from normalized within-repertoire ranks of inferred template counts. A later analysis computed generation probabilities with a VDJ recombination model fitted to out-of-frame rearrangements, and checked the results against IGoR. Hypergeometric tests were used in a later analysis to score TCR-TCR, TCR-HLA and TCR-CMV co-occurrence, with a repertoire-size bias correction applied to the TCR pairs. False discovery rates were estimated in a later analysis by permuting HLA or CMV assignments 20 times. In a later analysis, co-occurring TCRs were grouped with DBSCAN, and TCRdist sequence similarity was added when clustering was performed within HLA-allele-positive subsets. Co-occurrence clustering excluded repertoires with fewer than 30,000 or more than 120,000 public chains, plus five with anomalous nucleotide sharing. TCRdb's version of the immuneACCESS table is confined to in-frame rearrangements and falls short of the full clone set. An unresolved V gene accounts for under half of the shortfall where checked; the remainder is of unknown origin. V and J calls plus clone size are reproduced from that table; the DNA served to infer D and trimming. This sample has some 100,000 clones in its table, and approximately 80% of those were observed once. The ten top clones hold more than 2% of the sample.

CDR1 and CDR2 are drawn from the germline V gene: SGHRS, YFSETQ. From V the trimming removes 4 bases and from J it removes 5 bases, while the gene matches leave 7 bases of the junction unaccounted for. The CDR3 runs 14 amino acids, cysteine and phenylalanine included. Left in the record is the CDR3 DNA by itself, 42 bases read in frame from the first base. The cohort was made up of approximately 670 healthy bone marrow donors. At the time of sampling, every cohort member was nominally healthy, though immune exposures that went unrecorded were likely present. The donor tested CMV seronegative, placing the donor among the approximately 360 seronegative members of the cohort. A peripheral blood sample was provided by each donor, and peripheral blood mononuclear cells were used for TCR beta sequencing. The Qiagen DNeasy Blood Extraction Kit was used to extract genomic DNA from the blood cell samples.

On this clone itself: Its target antigen remains unknown. Base qualities are missing; no much larger clone stands one base away.

The sequenced sample consisted of PBMCs. The sequence was obtained from a woman aged 25 to 45 in good health and CMV-seronegative. Recombination linked TRBV5-1 to TRBJ1-1, with 8 middle bases fitting TRBD1. The CDR3 protein sequence reads: CASSSQGALTEAFF. The nucleotide sequence is TGCGCCAGCAGCAGCCAGGGGGCGCTTACTGAAGCTTTCTTT.